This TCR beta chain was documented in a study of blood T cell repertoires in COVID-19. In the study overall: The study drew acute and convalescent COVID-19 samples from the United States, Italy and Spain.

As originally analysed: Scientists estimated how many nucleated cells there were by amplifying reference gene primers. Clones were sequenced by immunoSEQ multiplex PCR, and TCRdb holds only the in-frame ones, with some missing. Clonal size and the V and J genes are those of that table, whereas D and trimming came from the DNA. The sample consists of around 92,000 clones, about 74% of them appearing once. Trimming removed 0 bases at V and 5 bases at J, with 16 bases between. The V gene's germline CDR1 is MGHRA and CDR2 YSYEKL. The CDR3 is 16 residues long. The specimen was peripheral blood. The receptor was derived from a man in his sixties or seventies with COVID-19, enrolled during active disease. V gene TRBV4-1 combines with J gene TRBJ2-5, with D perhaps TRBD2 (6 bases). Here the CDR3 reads CASSQDGTGDGETQYF. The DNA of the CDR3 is TGCGCCAGCAGCCAAGACGGCACGGGAGATGGGGAGACCCAGTACTTC.